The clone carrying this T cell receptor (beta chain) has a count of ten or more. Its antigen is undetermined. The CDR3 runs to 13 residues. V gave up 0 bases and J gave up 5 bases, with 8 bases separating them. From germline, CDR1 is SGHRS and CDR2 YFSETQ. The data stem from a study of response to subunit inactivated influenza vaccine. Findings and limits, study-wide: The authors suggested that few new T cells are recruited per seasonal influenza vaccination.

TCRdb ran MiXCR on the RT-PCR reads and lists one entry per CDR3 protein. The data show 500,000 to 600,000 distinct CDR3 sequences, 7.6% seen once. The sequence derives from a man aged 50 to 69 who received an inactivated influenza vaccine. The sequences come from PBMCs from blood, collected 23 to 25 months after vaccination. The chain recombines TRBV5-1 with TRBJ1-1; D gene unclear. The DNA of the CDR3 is TGCGCCAGCAGCTTGGGGGCCAGAACTGAAGCTTTCTTT. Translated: CASSLGARTEAFF.